A single sample is the source of the 10 T cell receptor beta chains below, sequenced in a study of T cells in Graves' hyperthyroidism and ophthalmopathy. Using RNA transcripts as the source, TCR beta CDR3 regions were amplified. The HTBI primer set was used in a first-round RT-PCR of the TCR CDR3. A single record per CDR3 protein comes from TCRdb applying MiXCR to the multiplex PCR reads. The sample has some 180,000 distinct CDR3 sequences, around 16% seen once. Sequenced: blood. The receptors here all came from a woman in her forties or fifties with Graves' hyperthyroidism.

This clonotype was detected ten times or more. The rearrangement joins TRBV6-6 to TRBJ2-1; D gene ambiguous. CDR1 MNHNY and CDR2 SVGAGI come from the germline V gene (reference sequence). V was trimmed by 2 bases and J by 0 bases, leaving 8 bases between them. The CDR3 has 15 amino acids. This chain's CDR3 is CASSYSSFSYNEQFF. DNA for the CDR3: TGTGCCAGCAGTTACAGTAGCTTCTCCTACAATGAGCAGTTCTTC.

There are many counts of this clonotype. The rearrangement links TRBV25-1 to TRBJ2-7; unclear D gene. The V gene lost 2 bases and the J gene lost 0 bases, with 11 bases spanning the gap. This CDR3 is 15 amino acids long. CDR1 is MGHDK and CDR2 is SYGVNS in the germline V gene. The CDR3 here is CASSERTRSSYEQYF. The CDR3 bases are TGTGCCAGCAGTGAAAGGACCCGAAGCTCCTACGAGCAGTACTTC.

Many counts were recorded for this clonotype. The chain links TRBV27 to TRBJ1-1, with 10 bases identical to TRBD1. Germline V gives CDR1 MNHEY, CDR2 SMNVEV (reference sequence). The ends lost 3 bases at V and 8 bases at J; junction bases unmatched: 6. This CDR3 spans 14 amino acids. This CDR3 reads CASSFLTGGAEAFF. CDR3 sequence (DNA): TGTGCCAGCAGTTTTTTGACAGGGGGCGCCGAAGCTTTCTTT.

In its sample, this clonotype was seen many times. V gene TRBV12-3 or TRBV12-4 combines with J gene TRBJ2-7; D may match TRBD1 or TRBD2 (5 bases each). There are 15 residues in the CDR3. V dropped 2 bases and J dropped 3 bases, with 14 bases sitting between them. The CDR3: CASSLFGTSGYEQYF. As DNA, the CDR3 is TGTGCCAGCAGTTTATTTGGGACCAGTGGCTACGAGCAGTACTTC.

This clonotype was counted many times. The chain links TRBV28 to TRBJ2-3; D is uncertain. This CDR3 has 13 amino acids. Trimming left V 3 bases short and J 3 bases short, with 7 bases between. Germline V gives CDR1 MDHEN, CDR2 SYDVKM. The CDR3 DNA reads TGTGCCAGCAGTTTGAGACAAACAGATACGCAGTATTTT. Translated: CASSLRQTDTQYF.

Only a few counts were recorded for this clonotype. The chain joins TRBV7-9 to TRBJ2-6, with D hard to call. The CDR3 runs to 13 residues. The V end lost 3 bases, the J end lost 2 bases, and 2 bases lay between the germline ends. The germline V gene has CDR1 SEHNR and CDR2 FQNEAQ (reference sequence). CDR3 coding DNA: TGTGCCAGCAGCTTTGCTGGGGCCAACGTCCTGACTTTC. Translated: CASSFAGANVLTF.

In this sample, this clonotype turned up many times. V usage is TRBV5-1 and J usage is TRBJ2-1; D is ambiguous. Trimming shortened V by 4 bases and J by 0 bases, and 11 bases separated the two germline ends. The germline V gene has CDR1 SGHRS and CDR2 YFSETQ. The CDR3 length is 15 residues. The DNA of the CDR3 is TGCGCCAGCAGCCCCCAGACCCTCTCCTACAATGAGCAGTTCTTC. This translates into CASSPQTLSYNEQFF.

This clonotype was observed many times. V gene TRBV28 combines with J gene TRBJ2-7; 8 bases are shared with TRBD2. Germline V gene lookup returns CDR1 MDHEN and CDR2 SYDVKM. This CDR3 is built from 16 residues. The V segment lost 5 bases and the J segment 6 bases; nucleotides outside the gene matches: 15. DNA of the CDR3: TGTGCCAGCAGTCCCCCCGGCGGGACGGGAGGGAGCGAGCAGTACTTC. Amino acid sequence: CASSPPGGTGGSEQYF.

The CDR3 protein is CSAREAGLNTEAFF. The CDR3, as DNA: TGCAGTGCTAGAGAGGCCGGACTTAACACTGAAGCTTTCTTT. This chain links TRBV20-1 with TRBJ1-1; D is unclear. The germline CDR1 and CDR2 sequences are DFQATT and SNEGSKA (reference sequence). Trimming left V 0 bases short and J 2 bases short, with 10 bases between. CDR3 length: 14 amino acids.

The table lists this clonotype with a few counts. The V call is TRBV18, the J call TRBJ1-2; no reliable D call. V gave up 6 bases and J gave up 8 bases, with 19 bases separating them. CDR3 length: 14 residues. Germline V lookup: CDR1 KGHSH, CDR2 LQKENI. CDR3 in DNA: TGTGCCAGCTCGGCCACCGGGCCCCGGCGGGGCTACACCTTC. This sequence encodes CASSATGPRRGYTF.